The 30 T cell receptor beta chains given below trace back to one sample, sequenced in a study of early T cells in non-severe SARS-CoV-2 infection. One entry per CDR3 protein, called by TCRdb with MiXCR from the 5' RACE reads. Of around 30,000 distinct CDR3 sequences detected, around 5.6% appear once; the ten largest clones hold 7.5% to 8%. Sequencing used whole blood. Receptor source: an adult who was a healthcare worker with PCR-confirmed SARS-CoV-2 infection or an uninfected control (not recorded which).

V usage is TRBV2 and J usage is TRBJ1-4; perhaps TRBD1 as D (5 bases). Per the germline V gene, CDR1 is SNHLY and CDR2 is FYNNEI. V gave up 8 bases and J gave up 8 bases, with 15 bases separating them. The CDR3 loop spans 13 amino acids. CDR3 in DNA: TGTGCCAGCCGGATAGGGGTGCAAGAAAAACTGTTTTTT. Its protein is CASRIGVQEKLFF. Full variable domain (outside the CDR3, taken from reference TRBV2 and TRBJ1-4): EPEVTQTPSHQVTQMGQEVILRCVPISNHLYFYWYRQILGQKVEFLVSFYNNEISEKSEIFDDQFSVERPDGSNFTLKIRSTKLEDSAMYFCASRIGVQEKLFFGSGTQLSVL.

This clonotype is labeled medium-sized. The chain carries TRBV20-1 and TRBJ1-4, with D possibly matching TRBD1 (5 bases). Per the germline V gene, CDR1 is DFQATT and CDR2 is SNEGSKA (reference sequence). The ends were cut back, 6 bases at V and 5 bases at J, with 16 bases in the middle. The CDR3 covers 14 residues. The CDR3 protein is CSAGQGGRNEKLFF. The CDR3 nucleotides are TGCAGTGCGGGTCAGGGAGGGCGAAATGAAAAACTGTTTTTT.

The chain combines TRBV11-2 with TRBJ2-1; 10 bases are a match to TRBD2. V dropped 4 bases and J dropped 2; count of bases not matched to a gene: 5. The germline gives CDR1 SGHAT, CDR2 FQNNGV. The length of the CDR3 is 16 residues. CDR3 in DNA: TGTGCCAGCAGCTCTAGCGGGGGAGCCGCCTACAATGAGCAGTTCTTC. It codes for CASSSSGGAAYNEQFF.

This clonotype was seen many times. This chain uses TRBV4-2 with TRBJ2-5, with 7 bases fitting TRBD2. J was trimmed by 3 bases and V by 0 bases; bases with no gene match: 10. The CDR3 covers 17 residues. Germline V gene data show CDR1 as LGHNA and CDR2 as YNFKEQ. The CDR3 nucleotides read TGTGCCAGCAGCCAAGATCTCCGGGTGAGCGGGGAAGAGACCCAGTACTTC. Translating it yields CASSQDLRVSGEETQYF.

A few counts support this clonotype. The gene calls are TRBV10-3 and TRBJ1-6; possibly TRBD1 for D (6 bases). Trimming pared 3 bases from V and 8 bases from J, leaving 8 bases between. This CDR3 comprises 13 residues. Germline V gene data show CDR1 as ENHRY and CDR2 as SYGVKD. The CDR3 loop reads CAISDRGDSPLHF. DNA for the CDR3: TGTGCCATCAGTGACAGGGGTGATTCACCCCTCCACTTT.

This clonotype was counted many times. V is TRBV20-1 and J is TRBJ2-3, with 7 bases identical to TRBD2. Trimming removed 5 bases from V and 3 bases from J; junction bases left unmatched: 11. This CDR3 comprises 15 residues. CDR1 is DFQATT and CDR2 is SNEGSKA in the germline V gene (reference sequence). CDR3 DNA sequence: TGCAGTGCTTCCACCTCAGCGGGGAGAACAGATACGCAGTATTTT. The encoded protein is CSASTSAGRTDTQYF.

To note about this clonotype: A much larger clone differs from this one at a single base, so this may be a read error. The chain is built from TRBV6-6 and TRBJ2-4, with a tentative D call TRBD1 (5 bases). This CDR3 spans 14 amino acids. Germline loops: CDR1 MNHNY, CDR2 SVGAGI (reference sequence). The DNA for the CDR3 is TGTGCCAGCAGTTATTTACAGGACAAAAACATTCGGTACTTC. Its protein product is CASSYLQDKNIRYF.

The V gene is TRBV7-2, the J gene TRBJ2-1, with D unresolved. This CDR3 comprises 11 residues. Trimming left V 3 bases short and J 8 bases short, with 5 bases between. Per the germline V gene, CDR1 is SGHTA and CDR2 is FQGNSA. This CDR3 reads CASSFFDEQFF. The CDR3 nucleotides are TGTGCCAGCAGCTTCTTTGATGAGCAGTTCTTC.

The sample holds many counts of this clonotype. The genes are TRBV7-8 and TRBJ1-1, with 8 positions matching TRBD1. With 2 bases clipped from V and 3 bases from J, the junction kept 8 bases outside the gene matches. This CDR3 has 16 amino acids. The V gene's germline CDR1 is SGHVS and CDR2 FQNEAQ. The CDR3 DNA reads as TGTGCCAGCAGCTTATCGGCAGGGGGCTCGCACACTGAAGCTTTCTTT. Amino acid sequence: CASSLSAGGSHTEAFF.

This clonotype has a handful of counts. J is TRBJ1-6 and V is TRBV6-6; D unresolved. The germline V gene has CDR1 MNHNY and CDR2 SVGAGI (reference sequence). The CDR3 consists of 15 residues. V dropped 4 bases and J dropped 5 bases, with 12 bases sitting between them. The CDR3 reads CASSSPGVHNSPLHF. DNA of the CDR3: TGTGCCAGCAGTTCCCCGGGAGTCCATAATTCACCCCTCCACTTT.

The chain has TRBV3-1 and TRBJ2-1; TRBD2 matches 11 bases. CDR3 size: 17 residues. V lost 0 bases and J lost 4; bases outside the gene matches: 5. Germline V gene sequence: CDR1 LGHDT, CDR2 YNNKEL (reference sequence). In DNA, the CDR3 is TGTGCCAGCAGCCAAGATCTAGCGGGGGGTGGATACAATGAGCAGTTCTTC. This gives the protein CASSQDLAGGGYNEQFF.

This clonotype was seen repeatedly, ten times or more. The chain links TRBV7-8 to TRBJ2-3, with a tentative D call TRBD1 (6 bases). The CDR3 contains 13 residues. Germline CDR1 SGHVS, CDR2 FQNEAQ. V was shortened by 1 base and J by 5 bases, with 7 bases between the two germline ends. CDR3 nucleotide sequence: TGTGCCAGCAGCTTAGGGGGACAAGATACGCAGTATTTT. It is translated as CASSLGGQDTQYF.

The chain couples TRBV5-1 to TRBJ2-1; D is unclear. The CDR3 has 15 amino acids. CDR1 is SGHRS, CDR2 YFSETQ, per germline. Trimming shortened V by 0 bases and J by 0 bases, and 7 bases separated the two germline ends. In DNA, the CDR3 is TGCGCCAGCAGCTTGGGGCAGCCCTCCTACAATGAGCAGTTCTTC. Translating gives CASSLGQPSYNEQFF. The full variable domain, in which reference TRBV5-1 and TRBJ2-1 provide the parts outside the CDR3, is KAGVTQTPRYLIKTRGQQVTLSCSPISGHRSVSWYQQTPGQGLQFLFEYFSETQRNKGNFPGRFSGRQFSNSRSEMNVSTLELGDSALYLCASSLGQPSYNEQFFGPGTRLTVL.

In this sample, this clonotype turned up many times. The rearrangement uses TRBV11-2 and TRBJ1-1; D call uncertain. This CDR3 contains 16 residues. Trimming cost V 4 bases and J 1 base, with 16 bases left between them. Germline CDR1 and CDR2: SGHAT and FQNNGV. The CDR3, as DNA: TGTGCCAGCAGCTCCCGGTTCACTGGTTCGAACACTGAAGCTTTCTTT. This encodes CASSSRFTGSNTEAFF.

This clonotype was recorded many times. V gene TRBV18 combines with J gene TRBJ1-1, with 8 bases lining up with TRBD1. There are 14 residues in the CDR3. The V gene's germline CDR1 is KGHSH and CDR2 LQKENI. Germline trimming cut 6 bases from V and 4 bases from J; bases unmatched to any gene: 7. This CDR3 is CASSGQGRVTEAFF. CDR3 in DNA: TGTGCCAGCTCTGGACAGGGAAGAGTCACTGAAGCTTTCTTT.

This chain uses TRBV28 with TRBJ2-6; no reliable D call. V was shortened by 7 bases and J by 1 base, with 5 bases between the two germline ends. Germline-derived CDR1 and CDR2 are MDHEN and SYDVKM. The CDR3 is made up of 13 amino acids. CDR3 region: CASIRSGANVLTF. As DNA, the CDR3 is TGTGCCAGCATCCGTTCTGGGGCCAACGTCCTGACTTTC.

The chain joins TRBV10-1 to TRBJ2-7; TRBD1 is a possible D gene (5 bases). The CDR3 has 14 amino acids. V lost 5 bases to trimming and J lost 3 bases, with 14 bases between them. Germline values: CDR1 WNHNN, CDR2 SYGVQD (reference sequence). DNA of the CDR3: TGCGCCAGCAGTCCATCAGGGCGGAACTACGAGCAGTACTTC. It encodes CASSPSGRNYEQYF.

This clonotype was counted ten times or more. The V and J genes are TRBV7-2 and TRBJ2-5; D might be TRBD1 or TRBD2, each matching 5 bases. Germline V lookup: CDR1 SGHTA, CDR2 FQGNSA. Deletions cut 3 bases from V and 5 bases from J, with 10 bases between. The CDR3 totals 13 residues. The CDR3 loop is CASSLGLAETQYF. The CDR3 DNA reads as TGTGCCAGCAGCTTGGGGCTAGCCGAGACCCAGTACTTC.

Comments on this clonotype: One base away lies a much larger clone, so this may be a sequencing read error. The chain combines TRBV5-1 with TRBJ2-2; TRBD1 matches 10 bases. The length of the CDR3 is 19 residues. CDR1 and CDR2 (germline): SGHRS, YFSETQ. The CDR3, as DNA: TGCGTCAGCAGCTCAGGACAGGGGGTCCTGGGCTTCGACACCGGGGAGCTGTTTTTT. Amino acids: CVSSSGQGVLGFDTGELFF.

CDR3 nucleotide sequence: TGTGCCAGCGCCACTTGGGGAGTTCCGAACACTGAAGCTTTCTTT. It specifies CASATWGVPNTEAFF. The chain links TRBV12-3 or TRBV12-4 to TRBJ1-1; unclear D gene. Trimming stripped 8 bases from V and 1 base from J, with 17 bases between. The CDR3 length is 15 residues.

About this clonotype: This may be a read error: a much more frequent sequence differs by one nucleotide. The CDR3 region is CASSLGGQSYVQYF. The CDR3 DNA follows: TGTGCCAGCAGCTTGGGGGGGCAATCCTACGTGCAGTACTTC. This chain connects TRBV5-5 to TRBJ2-7; weak D call: TRBD1 (6 bases). The germline gives CDR1 SGHKS, CDR2 YYEKEE (reference sequence). The CDR3 consists of 14 residues. Filled out from reference TRBV5-5 and TRBJ2-7, the complete variable domain reads DAGVTQSPTHLIKTRGQQVTLRCSPISGHKSVSWYQQVLGQGPQFIFQYYEKEERGRGNFPDRFSARQFPNYSSELNVNALLLGDSALYLCASSLGGQSYVQYFGPGTRLTVT.

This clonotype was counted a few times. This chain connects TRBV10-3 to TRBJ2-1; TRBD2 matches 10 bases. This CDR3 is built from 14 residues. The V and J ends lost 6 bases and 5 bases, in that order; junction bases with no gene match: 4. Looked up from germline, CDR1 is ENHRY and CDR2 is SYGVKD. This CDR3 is CAIRTGLANNEQFF. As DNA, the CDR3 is TGTGCCATCAGGACGGGACTAGCGAACAATGAGCAGTTCTTC.

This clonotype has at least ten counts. The CDR3: CASSLGGHLYGYTF. CDR3 sequence (DNA): TGTGCCAGCAGCTTGGGCGGCCACCTCTATGGCTACACCTTC. This chain uses TRBV5-8 with TRBJ1-2; D call uncertain. The germline V and J ends were trimmed by 0 bases and 4 bases, with 10 bases remaining between them. Germline lookup yields CDR1 SGHTS and CDR2 YDEGEE. The CDR3 loop spans 14 amino acids.

CDR3 nucleotide sequence: TGTGCCAGCAGCCGAACACAGGTTAAAGGGGAGACCCAGTACTTC. Its protein product is CASSRTQVKGETQYF. The chain links TRBV7-6 to TRBJ2-5, with D possibly matching TRBD1 (5 bases). Trimming left V 5 bases short and J 5 bases short, with 18 bases between. Germline V gene data show CDR1 as SGHVS and CDR2 as FNYEAQ. The length of the CDR3 is 15 residues.

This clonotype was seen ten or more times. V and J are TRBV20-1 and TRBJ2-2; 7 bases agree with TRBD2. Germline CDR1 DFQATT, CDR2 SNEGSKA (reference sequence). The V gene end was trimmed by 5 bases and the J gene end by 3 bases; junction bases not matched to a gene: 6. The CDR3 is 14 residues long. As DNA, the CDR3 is TGCAGTGCTTCCAATGCGGGGGACACCGGGGAGCTGTTTTTT. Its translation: CSASNAGDTGELFF.

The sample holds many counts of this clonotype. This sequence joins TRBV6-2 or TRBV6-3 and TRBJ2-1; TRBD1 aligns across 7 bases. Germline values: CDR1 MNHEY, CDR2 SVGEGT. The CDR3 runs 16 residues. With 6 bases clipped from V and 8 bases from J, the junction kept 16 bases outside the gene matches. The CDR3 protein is CASRPTGAILTYEQFF. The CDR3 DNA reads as TGTGCCAGCAGGCCAACAGGGGCTATCCTTACGTATGAGCAGTTCTTC.

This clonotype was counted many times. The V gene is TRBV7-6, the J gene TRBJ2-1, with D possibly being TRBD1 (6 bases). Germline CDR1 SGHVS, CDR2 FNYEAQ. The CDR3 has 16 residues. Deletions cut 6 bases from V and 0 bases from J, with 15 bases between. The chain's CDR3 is CASRSTTGSSYNEQFF. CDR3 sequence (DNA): TGTGCCAGCAGATCTACGACAGGCAGCTCCTACAATGAGCAGTTCTTC. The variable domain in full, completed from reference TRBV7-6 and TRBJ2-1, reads GAGVSQSPRYKVTKRGQDVALRCDPISGHVSLYWYRQALGQGPEFLTYFNYEAQQDKSGLPNDRFSAERPEGSISTLTIQRTEQRDSAMYRCASRSTTGSSYNEQFFGPGTRLTVL.

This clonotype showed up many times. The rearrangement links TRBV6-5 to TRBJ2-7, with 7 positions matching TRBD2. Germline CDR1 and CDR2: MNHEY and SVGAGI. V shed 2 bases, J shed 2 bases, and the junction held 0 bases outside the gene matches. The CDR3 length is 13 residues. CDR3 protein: CASSYGTTYEQYF. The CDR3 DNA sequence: TGTGCCAGCAGTTACGGGACTACCTACGAGCAGTACTTC.

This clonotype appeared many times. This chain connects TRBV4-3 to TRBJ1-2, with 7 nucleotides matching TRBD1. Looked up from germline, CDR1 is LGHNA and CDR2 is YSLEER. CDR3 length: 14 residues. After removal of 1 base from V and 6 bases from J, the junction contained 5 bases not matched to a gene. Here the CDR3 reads CASSQADRDNGYTF. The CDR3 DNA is TGCGCCAGCAGCCAAGCAGACAGGGACAATGGCTACACCTTC.

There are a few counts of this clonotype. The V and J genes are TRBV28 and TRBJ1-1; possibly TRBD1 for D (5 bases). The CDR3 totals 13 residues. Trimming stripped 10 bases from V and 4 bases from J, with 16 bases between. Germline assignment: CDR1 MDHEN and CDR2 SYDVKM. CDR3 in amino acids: CATWGDLGTEAFF. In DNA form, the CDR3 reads TGTGCCACCTGGGGGGACCTGGGCACTGAAGCTTTCTTT.